This T cell receptor (beta chain) appears in the sequencing data of a study of response to subunit inactivated influenza vaccine. Remarks on this clonotype: Its antigen is unknown.

Regarding the study as a whole: It was the authors' suggestion that each seasonal influenza vaccination recruits few new T cells.

V was pared by 5 bases and J by 1 base, with 12 bases between. The CDR3 sequence is 15 residues long. CDR1 SEHNR and CDR2 FQNEAQ come from the germline V gene (reference sequence). MiXCR, applied by TCRdb to the RT-PCR reads, yields one record per CDR3 protein. This table holds approximately 310,000 distinct CDR3 sequences, roughly 22% found once. This TCR derives from a man aged 50 to 69 who received an inactivated influenza vaccine. Here the sequenced sample was PBMCs from blood, taken approximately 20 months after vaccination. The chain employs TRBV7-9 and TRBJ1-3; no definite D call. The CDR3 region has the DNA TGTGCCAGCAGCCGCGGGGTGTATTCTGGAAACACCATATATTTT. It codes for CASSRGVYSGNTIYF.